The clone carrying this T cell receptor beta chain has more than one count but fewer than ten. The data stem from a study of OX40 agonist ivuxolimab in advanced cancers. Excluded were patients having autoimmune disease history or systemic immunosuppression. Sequencing used immunoSEQ multiplex PCR; TCRdb keeps in-frame clones, though not all of them. The sample contains about 77,000 clones, about nine tenths of which appear only once. This TCR came from an adult with an advanced solid tumor such as melanoma, head and neck, liver or kidney cancer. The sequencing used CD4+ or CD8+ T cells sorted from blood, collected in a trial of the OX40 agonist ivuxolimab.

DNA of the CDR3: TGTGCCAGTAGGTACACAGATACGCAGTATTTT. This codes for CASRYTDTQYF. V gene TRBV28 combines with J gene TRBJ2-3; no firm D call. The CDR3 is made up of 11 amino acids. Trimming took off 9 bases at V and 2 bases at J, with 6 bases between the two ends. The germline CDR1 and CDR2 sequences are MDHEN and SYDVKM.